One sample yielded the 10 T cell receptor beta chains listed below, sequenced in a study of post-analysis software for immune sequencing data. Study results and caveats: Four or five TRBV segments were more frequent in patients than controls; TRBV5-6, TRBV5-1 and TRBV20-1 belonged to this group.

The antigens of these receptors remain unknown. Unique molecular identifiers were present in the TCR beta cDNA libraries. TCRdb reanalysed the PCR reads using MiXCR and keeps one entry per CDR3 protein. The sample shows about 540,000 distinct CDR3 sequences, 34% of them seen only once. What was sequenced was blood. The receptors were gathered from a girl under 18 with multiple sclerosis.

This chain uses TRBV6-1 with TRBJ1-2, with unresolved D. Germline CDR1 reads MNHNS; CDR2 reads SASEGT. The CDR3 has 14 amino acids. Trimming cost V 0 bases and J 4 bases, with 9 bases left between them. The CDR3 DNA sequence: TGTGCCAGCAGTGAAGCGGGGTCAATCTATGGCTACACCTTC. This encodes CASSEAGSIYGYTF.

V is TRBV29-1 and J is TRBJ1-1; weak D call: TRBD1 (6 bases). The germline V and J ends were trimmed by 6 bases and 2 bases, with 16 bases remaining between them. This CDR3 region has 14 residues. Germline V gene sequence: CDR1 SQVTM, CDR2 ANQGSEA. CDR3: CSVGRDILNTEAFF. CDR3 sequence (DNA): TGCAGCGTGGGGCGGGACATCCTCAACACTGAAGCTTTCTTT.

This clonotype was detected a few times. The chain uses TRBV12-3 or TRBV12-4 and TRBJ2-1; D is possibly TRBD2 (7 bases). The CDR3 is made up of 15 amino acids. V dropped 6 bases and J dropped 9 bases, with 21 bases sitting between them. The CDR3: CASSPTGGRDGEQFF. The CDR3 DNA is TGTGCCAGCAGCCCAACCGGGGGGCGCGACGGTGAGCAGTTCTTC.

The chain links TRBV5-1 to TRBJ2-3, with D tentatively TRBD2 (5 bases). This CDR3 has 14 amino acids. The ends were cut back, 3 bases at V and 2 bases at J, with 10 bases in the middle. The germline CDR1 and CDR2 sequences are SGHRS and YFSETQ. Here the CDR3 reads CASSSLSVTDTQYF. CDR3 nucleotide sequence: TGCGCCAGCAGCTCTCTTAGCGTCACAGATACGCAGTATTTT. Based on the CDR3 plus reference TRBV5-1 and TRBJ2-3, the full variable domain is KAGVTQTPRYLIKTRGQQVTLSCSPISGHRSVSWYQQTPGQGLQFLFEYFSETQRNKGNFPGRFSGRQFSNSRSEMNVSTLELGDSALYLCASSSLSVTDTQYFGPGTRLTVL.

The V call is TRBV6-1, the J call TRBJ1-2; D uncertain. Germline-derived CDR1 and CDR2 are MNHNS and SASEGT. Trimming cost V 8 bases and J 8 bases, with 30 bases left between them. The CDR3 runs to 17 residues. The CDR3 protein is CASQTLRAESSTRGYTF. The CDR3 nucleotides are TGTGCCAGCCAGACCTTAAGGGCGGAATCTTCTACCCGAGGCTACACCTTC.

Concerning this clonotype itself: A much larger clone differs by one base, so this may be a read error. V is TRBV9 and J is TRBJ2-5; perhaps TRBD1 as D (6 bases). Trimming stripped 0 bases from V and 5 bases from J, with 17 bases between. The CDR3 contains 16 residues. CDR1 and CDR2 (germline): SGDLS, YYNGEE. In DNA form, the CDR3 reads TGTGCCAGCAGCGTAGCTCGGCAGGGGAGCGAGGAGACCCAGTACTTC. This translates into CASSVARQGSEETQYF.

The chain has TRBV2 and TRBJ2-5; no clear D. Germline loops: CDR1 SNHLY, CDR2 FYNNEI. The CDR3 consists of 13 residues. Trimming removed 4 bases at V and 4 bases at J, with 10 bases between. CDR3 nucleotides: TGTGCCAGCAGTGGTGGTAGTCCAGAGACCCAGTACTTC. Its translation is CASSGGSPETQYF.

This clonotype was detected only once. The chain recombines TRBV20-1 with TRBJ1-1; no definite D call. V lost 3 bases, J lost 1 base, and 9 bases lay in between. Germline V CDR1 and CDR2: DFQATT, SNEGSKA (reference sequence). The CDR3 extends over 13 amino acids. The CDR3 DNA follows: TGCAGTGCTAGCTCTCGCGGGAACACTGAAGCTTTCTTT. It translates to CSASSRGNTEAFF.

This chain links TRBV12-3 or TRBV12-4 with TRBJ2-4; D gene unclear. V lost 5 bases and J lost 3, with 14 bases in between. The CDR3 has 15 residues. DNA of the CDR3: TGTGCCAGCAGTCTATCTTCCTCGGGCAAAAACATTCAGTACTTC. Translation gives CASSLSSSGKNIQYF.

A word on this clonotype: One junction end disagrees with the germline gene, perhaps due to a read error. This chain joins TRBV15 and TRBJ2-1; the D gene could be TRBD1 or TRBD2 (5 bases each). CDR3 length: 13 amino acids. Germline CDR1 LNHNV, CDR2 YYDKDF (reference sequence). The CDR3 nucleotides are TGTGCCGCCAGCAGAGATCCGGGGCTTGAGCAGTTCTTC. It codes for CAASRDPGLEQFF.